The present TCR beta chain was sequenced within a study of molecular identifiers for immune sequencing clone quantification. TCRdb analysed the PCR reads with MiXCR anew, one entry per CDR3 protein. This table has about 510,000 distinct CDR3 sequences, approximately 25% appearing once. Overall study findings and caveats: Clones of above 20 RNA copies carried over 98% of effector molecules; in naive cells they carried under 1%. Clone sizes could be underestimated for highly expanded clones when identical TCR molecules share a barcode.

Note on this clonotype: Its specificity is unknown.

The sample taken for sequencing was naive CD8+ T cells from blood, with Jurkat cell RNA spiked in. Described subset: FACS-sorted CD8+CD4-CCR7+CD45RA+ naive T cells. The clonotype was recovered from a human donor in good health. Some libraries in this study had Jurkat cell RNA spiked in.

In DNA, the CDR3 is TGTGCCAGCAGCCCGTCGCGACTAGCGGGAGATGCCGGGGAGCTGTTTTTT. It is translated as CASSPSRLAGDAGELFF. The rearrangement joins TRBV5-5 to TRBJ2-2, with TRBD2 matching 12 bases. This CDR3 contains 17 residues. CDR1 and CDR2 (germline): SGHKS, YYEKEE (reference sequence). V gave up 4 bases and J gave up 6 bases; unmatched junction bases: 10.